This TCR beta chain was profiled in a study of Graves' ophthalmopathy and Graves' hyperthyroidism. Study-wide results and caveats: Blood shared most expanded thyroid clonotypes above 0.001 frequency. Stable hyperthyroidism and ophthalmopathy were told apart by a 13-signature model, which achieved around 88% sensitivity and just over 80% specificity.

The length of the CDR3 is 13 residues. Trimming removed 7 bases at V and 4 bases at J, with 14 bases between. PBMCs came from roughly 10 ml of fresh peripheral blood. RNA transcripts were the source from which TCR beta CDR3 regions were amplified. First-round RT-PCR with HTBI primers preceded a second-round multiplex PCR. TCRdb redid the calling of the multiplex PCR reads with MiXCR, one entry per CDR3 protein. The sample has 150,000 or so distinct CDR3 sequences, just under 40% seen once. Remarks on this clonotype: Its antigen remains unknown.

This rearrangement joins TRBV12-3 or TRBV12-4 to TRBJ2-7; a possible D gene is TRBD2 (6 bases). Sequences were obtained from peripheral blood. The source of this sequence is a man aged 30 to 39 with Graves' ophthalmopathy. The CDR3 region has the DNA TGTGCCAGCACCGAGCGGGTCGGTTACGAGCAGTACTTC. This codes for CASTERVGYEQYF.